One and the same sample provided the 30 T cell receptor beta chains below, sequenced in a study of T cell repertoires in cytomegalovirus infection. From the reads, TCRdb called clonotypes with MiXCR, one entry per CDR3 protein. The repertoire holds around 630,000 distinct CDR3 sequences, with approximately 24% as singletons. Material for sequencing was CD8+ T cells from PBMCs. The receptors here all came from a human donor in good health (CMV status not recorded). Some clones in this sample may be carry-over from other donors' samples.

This clonotype came up a few times. This chain links TRBV12-3 or TRBV12-4 with TRBJ2-3; D gene unclear. The CDR3 consists of 15 residues. V was shortened by 5 bases and J by 0 bases, with 12 bases between the two germline ends. CDR3 residues: CASSHRAVSTDTQYF. The CDR3 bases are TGTGCCAGCAGTCATCGAGCCGTTAGCACAGATACGCAGTATTTT.

The chain combines TRBV5-1 with TRBJ1-1; 11 bases line up with TRBD1. The V gene end was trimmed by 4 bases and the J gene end by 5 bases; junction bases not matched to a gene: 7. CDR1 and CDR2 from the germline V gene are SGHRS and YFSETQ. The CDR3 loop spans 15 amino acids. DNA of the CDR3: TGCGCCAGCAGCGCGGACAGGGGGCTGAGGACTGAAGCTTTCTTT. It is translated as CASSADRGLRTEAFF.

In its sample, this clonotype was seen many times. The J gene is TRBJ1-5, the V gene TRBV12-3 or TRBV12-4; D ambiguous. Trimming pared 5 bases from V and 7 bases from J, leaving 15 bases between. The CDR3 consists of 14 residues. CDR3 region: CASSLKPGNQPQHF. Written as DNA, the CDR3 is TGTGCCAGCAGTCTTAAGCCGGGTAACCAGCCCCAGCATTTT.

This clonotype was counted between two and nine times. J is TRBJ2-1 and V is TRBV6-2 or TRBV6-3, with D tentatively TRBD1 (6 bases). Trimming cost V 0 bases and J 4 bases, with 16 bases left between them. Germline V gene data show CDR1 as MNHEY and CDR2 as SVGEGT. The CDR3 extends over 17 amino acids. The CDR3 DNA sequence: TGTGCCAGCAGTTACTCAGGGACACTTAGTATGTACAATGAGCAGTTCTTC. It yields the protein CASSYSGTLSMYNEQFF.

V usage is TRBV23-1 and J usage is TRBJ2-7; TRBD1 is a possible D gene (6 bases). TRBV23-1 is an ORF, with its function uncertain. Deletions cut 2 bases from V and 5 bases from J, with 19 bases between. The CDR3 totals 16 residues. CDR3 in DNA: TGCGCCAGCAGTCAACCCCACAGGGAGTCTGGACACGAGCAGTACGTC. It yields the protein CASSQPHRESGHEQYV.

The chain recombines TRBV7-9 with TRBJ2-7, with D uncertain. The ends were cut back, 0 bases at V and 4 bases at J, with 7 bases in the middle. The V gene's germline CDR1 is SEHNR and CDR2 FQNEAQ (reference sequence). This CDR3 has 13 residues. This CDR3 is CASSLATLYEQYV. CDR3 coding DNA: TGTGCCAGCAGCTTAGCGACCCTTTACGAGCAGTACGTC.

A note on this clonotype: This may come from a read error, since a much larger clone is one base off. The V call is TRBV7-2, the J call TRBJ2-4; D is possibly TRBD2 (5 bases). The V gene's germline CDR1 is SGHTA and CDR2 FQGNSA. This CDR3 is built from 15 residues. Trimming left V 6 bases short and J 6 bases short, with 18 bases between. CDR3 sequence: CASSRVGSWRNIQYF. The CDR3 coding sequence is TGTGCCAGCAGTCGTGTGGGGAGTTGGAGAAACATTCAGTACTTC.

A few counts support this clonotype. V and J are TRBV6-5 and TRBJ1-5; D ambiguous. This CDR3 region has 14 residues. The germline V gene encodes CDR1 MNHEY and CDR2 SVGAGI. Trimming took off 0 bases at V and 5 bases at J, with 8 bases between the two ends. The CDR3 region is CASSYSSGDQPQHF. The DNA for the CDR3 is TGTGCCAGCAGTTACTCCTCAGGAGATCAGCCCCAGCATTTT.

This clonotype turned up a few times. The rearrangement joins TRBV5-6 to TRBJ2-3; tentative D call: TRBD2 (6 bases). Germline CDR1 and CDR2: SGHDT and YYEEEE. Trimming shortened V by 4 bases and J by 2 bases, and 17 bases separated the two germline ends. This CDR3 has 16 residues. The CDR3 protein is CASSDDGGLYTDTQYF. DNA for the CDR3: TGTGCCAGCAGCGATGACGGCGGACTATACACAGATACGCAGTATTTT.

This chain's CDR3 is CSAREMDSSNQPQHF. CDR3 in DNA: TGCAGTGCTAGAGAAATGGACAGTAGCAATCAGCCCCAGCATTTT. The chain has TRBV20-1 and TRBJ1-5, with TRBD1 as a possible D gene (6 bases). CDR3 length: 15 residues. V lost 0 bases to trimming and J lost 0 bases, with 9 bases between them. CDR1 is DFQATT and CDR2 is SNEGSKA in the germline V gene (reference sequence).

This chain links TRBV15 with TRBJ1-1, with D hard to call. There are 14 residues in the CDR3. Trimming cost V 8 bases and J 0 bases, with 13 bases left between them. Germline V gene data show CDR1 as LNHNV and CDR2 as YYDKDF (reference sequence). This CDR3 reads CATSFGRVNTEAFF. DNA for the CDR3: TGTGCCACCTCCTTTGGGAGGGTGAACACTGAAGCTTTCTTT.

This clonotype showed up just a few times. The chain carries TRBV20-1 and TRBJ2-3, with TRBD2 identical over 11 bases. From germline, CDR1 is DFQATT and CDR2 SNEGSKA (reference sequence). This CDR3 is built from 16 residues. J gave up 4 bases and V 2 bases, and 8 bases lay outside the gene matches. The CDR3 loop is CSARHRSGGASDTQYF. The CDR3 DNA is TGCAGTGCTAGACATCGTAGCGGGGGGGCCTCAGATACGCAGTATTTT.

This clonotype was seen only a few times. The chain combines TRBV5-1 with TRBJ2-1; 11 nucleotides align to TRBD2. Losses at the gene ends were 4 bases for V and 0 bases for J; bases not matched to a gene: 18. The CDR3 extends over 21 amino acids. The germline CDR1 and CDR2 sequences are SGHRS and YFSETQ. The CDR3 spells CASSASLAGGYIPRSYNEQFF. The DNA of the CDR3 is TGCGCCAGCAGCGCATCTCTAGCGGGGGGTTACATTCCCCGCTCCTACAATGAGCAGTTCTTC.

The chain couples TRBV7-6 to TRBJ2-5; D is unclear. The CDR3 loop spans 14 amino acids. CDR1 is SGHVS and CDR2 is FNYEAQ in the germline V gene. V was clipped by 2 bases and J by 1 base, with 8 bases between them. This CDR3 is CASSLRPRQETQYF. CDR3 bases: TGTGCCAGCAGCTTACGACCGCGCCAAGAGACCCAGTACTTC.

V usage is TRBV6-6 and J usage is TRBJ1-3; no definite D call. The V end lost 2 bases, the J end lost 8 bases, and 10 bases lay between the germline ends. Looked up from germline, CDR1 is MNHNY and CDR2 is SVGAGI (reference sequence). This CDR3 has 13 amino acids. CDR3 coding DNA: TGTGCCAGCAGTTACATTGACCGAGACACCATATATTTT. Residues: CASSYIDRDTIYF.

A remark on this clonotype: One base away lies a much larger clone, so this may be a sequencing read error. The CDR3 DNA sequence: TGTGCCAGCAGTCATATAGGGGCCGCGGGCGAGCAGTACGTC. This gives the protein CASSHIGAAGEQYV. This chain uses TRBV12-3 or TRBV12-4 with TRBJ2-7; D is perhaps TRBD1 or TRBD2 (5 bases each). There are 14 residues in the CDR3. V lost 5 bases, J lost 6 bases, and 17 bases lay in between.

V usage is TRBV6-1 and J usage is TRBJ2-3; the D gene is possibly TRBD2 (7 bases). V was cut by 2 bases and J by 4 bases, with 13 bases left in between. Germline V gene sequence: CDR1 MNHNS, CDR2 SASEGT. The CDR3 loop spans 15 amino acids. Here the CDR3 reads CASSESFGGPDTQYF. The DNA for the CDR3 is TGTGCCAGCAGTGAATCTTTCGGGGGGCCAGATACGCAGTATTTT.

In this sample, this clonotype turned up a few times. The chain has TRBV20-1 and TRBJ2-7; 12 positions agree with TRBD2. After removal of 5 bases from V and 4 bases from J, the junction contained 6 bases not matched to a gene. The CDR3 is made up of 14 amino acids. CDR1 DFQATT and CDR2 SNEGSKA come from the germline V gene (reference sequence). CDR3 coding DNA: TGCAGTGCTCGAAGACTAGCGGGGGCATACGAGCAGTACGTC. Protein product: CSARRLAGAYEQYV.

This chain joins TRBV9 and TRBJ1-1; a weak D match, TRBD1 (5 bases). Trimming pared 0 bases from V and 7 bases from J, leaving 10 bases between. Germline CDR1 SGDLS, CDR2 YYNGEE. CDR3 size: 13 residues. The CDR3 region is CASSVGGGVEAFF. In nucleotides, the CDR3 is TGTGCCAGCAGCGTAGGGGGGGGGGTTGAAGCTTTCTTT.

This rearrangement joins TRBV15 to TRBJ1-2; TRBD1 is a possible D gene (5 bases). Germline V gives CDR1 LNHNV, CDR2 YYDKDF (reference sequence). Between the trimmed V and J ends, which lost 5 bases and 2 bases, there was a span of 9 bases. This CDR3 comprises 13 residues. This CDR3 reads CATSETVNYGYTF. The CDR3 nucleotides read TGTGCCACCAGCGAGACAGTAAACTATGGCTACACCTTC.

On this clonotype itself: At one end, the junction sequence differs from germline, possibly due to a read error. The CDR3 region has the DNA TGTGCCAACAGTTTGCCCCCACAGGGGGATTATTACAATGAGCAGTTCTTC. It codes for CANSLPPQGDYYNEQFF. The chain employs TRBV28 and TRBJ2-1, with 8 bases matching TRBD1. The V gene's germline CDR1 is MDHEN and CDR2 SYDVKM. This CDR3 contains 17 residues.

In its sample, this clonotype was seen a few times. V usage is TRBV29-1 and J usage is TRBJ2-1; 9 bases line up with TRBD1. The length of the CDR3 is 14 residues. With 6 bases clipped from V and 5 bases from J, the junction kept 8 bases outside the gene matches. Germline V CDR1 and CDR2: SQVTM, ANQGSEA. The CDR3 is CSVTGGGYNNEQFF. CDR3 nucleotides: TGCAGCGTGACAGGGGGTGGGTATAACAATGAGCAGTTCTTC.

J is TRBJ2-3 and V is TRBV29-1; D is unclear. The V gene's germline CDR1 is SQVTM and CDR2 ANQGSEA. The CDR3 covers 12 residues. V was cut by 4 bases and J by 2 bases, with 7 bases left in between. Written as DNA, the CDR3 is TGCAGCGTTGTACGCGCCACAGATACGCAGTATTTT. Translated: CSVVRATDTQYF.

This clonotype was detected only a few times. The chain joins TRBV20-1 to TRBJ2-5, with 9 positions matching TRBD2. The ends lost 6 bases at V and 4 bases at J; junction bases unmatched: 12. The germline CDR1 and CDR2 sequences are DFQATT and SNEGSKA (reference sequence). CDR3 length: 15 residues. CDR3 residues: CSAKDLAGSSETQYF. The CDR3 nucleotides are TGCAGTGCAAAGGATCTAGCGGGGAGTTCAGAGACCCAGTACTTC.

This clonotype was seen more than once but under ten times. The chain couples TRBV7-2 to TRBJ2-7; 7 nucleotides align to TRBD1. J was trimmed by 2 bases and V by 4 bases; bases with no gene match: 5. The CDR3 length is 14 residues. Germline V gives CDR1 SGHTA, CDR2 FQGNSA. CDR3 DNA: TGTGCCAGCAGCTCACCGACAGGGCCCTACGAGCAGTACTTC. This encodes CASSSPTGPYEQYF.

This clonotype has at least ten counts. CDR3 region: CASSSLETGGSYEQYV. The CDR3 DNA follows: TGTGCCAGCAGTTCCCTCGAGACGGGGGGTTCCTACGAGCAGTACGTC. The chain links TRBV6-2 or TRBV6-3 to TRBJ2-7; TRBD2 agrees at 7 bases. V was pared by 4 bases and J by 1 base, with 10 bases of the junction left unmatched. The CDR3 has 16 residues. CDR1 and CDR2 (germline): MNHEY, SVGEGT.

V gene TRBV5-3 combines with J gene TRBJ2-1; 11 nucleotides match TRBD1. TRBV5-3 counts as an open reading frame of uncertain function. The V gene end was trimmed by 8 bases and the J gene end by 9 bases; junction bases not matched to a gene: 22. The CDR3 covers 18 residues. CDR3 sequence (DNA): TGTGCCAGCAGCGGGACAGGGGGGTTAGGGGGATCCCGGGGTGAGCAGTTCTTC. Translation: CASSGTGGLGGSRGEQFF.

This clonotype was seen at least ten times. The gene calls are TRBV7-8 and TRBJ2-3, with D tentatively TRBD1 or TRBD2 (5 bases each). This CDR3 is built from 15 residues. Per germline, CDR1 SGHVS and CDR2 FQNEAQ. Trimming took off 1 base at V and 0 bases at J, with 8 bases between the two ends. The CDR3 reads CASSLDRTSTDTQYF. The CDR3 coding sequence is TGTGCCAGCAGCTTAGACAGGACTAGCACAGATACGCAGTATTTT.

The genes are TRBV13 and TRBJ2-7; D is perhaps TRBD1 (5 bases). Germline values: CDR1 PRHDT, CDR2 FYEKMQ (reference sequence). The V and J ends lost 3 bases and 0 bases respectively, with 9 bases between them. The length of the CDR3 is 14 residues. The CDR3 DNA reads as TGTGCCAGCAGCTTGGCAGGGTTCTCCTACGAGCAGTACGTC. It is translated as CASSLAGFSYEQYV.

This clonotype was detected many times. The chain joins TRBV20-1 to TRBJ2-2, with TRBD1 matching over 7 bases. CDR3 size: 16 residues. V shed 3 bases and J 1 base; nucleotides not matched to a gene: 8. Germline assignment: CDR1 DFQATT and CDR2 SNEGSKA (reference sequence). CDR3 sequence: CSARSQDRRNTGELFF. DNA for the CDR3: TGCAGTGCTAGGTCCCAGGACAGGAGGAACACCGGGGAGCTGTTTTTT.